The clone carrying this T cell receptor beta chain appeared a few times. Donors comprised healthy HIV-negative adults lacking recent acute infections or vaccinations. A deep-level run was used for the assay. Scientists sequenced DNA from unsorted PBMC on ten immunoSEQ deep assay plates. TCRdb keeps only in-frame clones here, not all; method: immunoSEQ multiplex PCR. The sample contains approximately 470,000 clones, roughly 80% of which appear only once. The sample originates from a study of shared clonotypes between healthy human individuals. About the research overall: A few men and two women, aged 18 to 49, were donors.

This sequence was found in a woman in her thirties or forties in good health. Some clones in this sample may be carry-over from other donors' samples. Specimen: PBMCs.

The CDR3 DNA reads TGCGCCAGCAGCCTACTATCCAGGGAGAATGAGCAGTTCTTC. Translated, it gives CASSLLSRENEQFF. The V call is TRBV5-1, the J call TRBJ2-1; D possibly uses TRBD1 or TRBD2 (5 bases each). The germline CDR1 and CDR2 sequences are SGHRS and YFSETQ. The CDR3 totals 14 residues. Trimming left V 4 bases short and J 7 bases short, with 15 bases between.